This T cell receptor (beta chain) was observed in a study of early T cells in non-severe SARS-CoV-2 infection. Background on the study: Chains from this unsorted whole-blood bulk RNA could not be paired.

Germline V gene sequence: CDR1 DFQATT, CDR2 SNEGSKA (reference sequence). The CDR3 runs 14 residues. V lost 1 base and J 3 bases, leaving 10 bases between the germline ends. This clonotype was seen many times. As yet, its antigen is unknown. Study-level results: CD4 and private specificities were missed by VDJdb matching, which favored anti-spike CD8 responses.

Individual cDNA molecules carried attached unique molecular identifiers. TCRdb used MiXCR to reprocess the 5' RACE reads, holding one entry per CDR3 protein. This table has tens of thousands of distinct CDR3 sequences, 13% to 15% appearing once. The sample consisted of whole blood. The origin of this receptor is an adult who was a healthcare worker with PCR-confirmed SARS-CoV-2 infection or an uninfected control (not recorded which). The J gene is TRBJ2-1, the V gene TRBV20-1; D possibly corresponds to TRBD1 (5 bases). CDR3 region: CSARGGRFYNEQFF. The CDR3 DNA reads as TGCAGTGCTAGAGGGGGCAGATTCTACAATGAGCAGTTCTTC.